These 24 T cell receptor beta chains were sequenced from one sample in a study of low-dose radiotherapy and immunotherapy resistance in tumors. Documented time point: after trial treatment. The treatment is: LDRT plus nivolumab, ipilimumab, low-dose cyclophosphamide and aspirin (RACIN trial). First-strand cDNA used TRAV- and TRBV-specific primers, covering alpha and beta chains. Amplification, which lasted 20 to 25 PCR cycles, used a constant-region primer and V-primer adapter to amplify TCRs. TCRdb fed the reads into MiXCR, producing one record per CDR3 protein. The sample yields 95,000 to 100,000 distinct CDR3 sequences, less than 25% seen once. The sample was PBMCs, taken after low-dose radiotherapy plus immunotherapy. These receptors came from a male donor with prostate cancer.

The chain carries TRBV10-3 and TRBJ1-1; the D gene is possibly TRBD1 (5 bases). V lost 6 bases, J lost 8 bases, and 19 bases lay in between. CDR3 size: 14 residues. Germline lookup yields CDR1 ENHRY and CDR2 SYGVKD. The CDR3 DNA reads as TGTGCCATCAGGCCGGGGGAACGGCGACCAGAAGCTTTCTTT. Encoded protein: CAIRPGERRPEAFF.

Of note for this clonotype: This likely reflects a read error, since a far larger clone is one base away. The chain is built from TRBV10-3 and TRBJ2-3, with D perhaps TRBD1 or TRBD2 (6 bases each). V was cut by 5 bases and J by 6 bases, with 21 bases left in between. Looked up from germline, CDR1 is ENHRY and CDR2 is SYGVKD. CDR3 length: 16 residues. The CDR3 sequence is CAISTIAAGDTDTQYF. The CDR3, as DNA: TGTGCCATCAGTACTATAGCGGCCGGGGACACGGATACGCAGTATTTT.

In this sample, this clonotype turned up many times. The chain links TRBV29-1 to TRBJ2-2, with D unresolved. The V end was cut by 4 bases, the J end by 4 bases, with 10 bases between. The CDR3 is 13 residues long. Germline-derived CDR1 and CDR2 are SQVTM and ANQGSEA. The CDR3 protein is CSVGRSPTGELFF. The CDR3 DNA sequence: TGCAGCGTTGGGAGATCCCCCACCGGGGAGCTGTTTTTT.

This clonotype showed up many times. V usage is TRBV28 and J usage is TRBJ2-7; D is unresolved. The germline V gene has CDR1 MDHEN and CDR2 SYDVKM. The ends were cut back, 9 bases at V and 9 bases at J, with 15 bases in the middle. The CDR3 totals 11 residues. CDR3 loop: CARGSVTVQYF. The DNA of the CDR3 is TGTGCCAGGGGCTCAGTTACGGTGCAGTACTTC.

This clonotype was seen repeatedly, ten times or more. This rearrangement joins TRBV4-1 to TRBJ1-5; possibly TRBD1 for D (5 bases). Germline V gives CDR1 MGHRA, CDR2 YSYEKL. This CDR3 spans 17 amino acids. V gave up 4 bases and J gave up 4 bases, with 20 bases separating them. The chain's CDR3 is CASSPLGAPLGNQPQHF. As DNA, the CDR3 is TGCGCCAGCAGCCCTTTAGGGGCCCCTCTCGGGAATCAGCCCCAGCATTTT.

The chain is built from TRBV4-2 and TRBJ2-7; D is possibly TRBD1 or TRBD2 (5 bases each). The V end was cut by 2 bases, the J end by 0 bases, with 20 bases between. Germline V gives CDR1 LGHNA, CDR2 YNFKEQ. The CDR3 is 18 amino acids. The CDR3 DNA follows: TGTGCCAGCAGCCAAAGTGCCCTGGGACCGGGGAGCTCCTACGAGCAGTACTTC. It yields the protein CASSQSALGPGSSYEQYF.

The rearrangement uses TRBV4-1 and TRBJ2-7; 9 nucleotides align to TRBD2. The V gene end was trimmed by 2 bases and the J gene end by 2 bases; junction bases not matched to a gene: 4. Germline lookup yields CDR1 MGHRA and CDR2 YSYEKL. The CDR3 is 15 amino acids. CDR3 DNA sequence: TGCGCCAGCAGCCAAATGACTAGCGGCGCCTACGAGCAGTACTTC. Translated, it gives CASSQMTSGAYEQYF.

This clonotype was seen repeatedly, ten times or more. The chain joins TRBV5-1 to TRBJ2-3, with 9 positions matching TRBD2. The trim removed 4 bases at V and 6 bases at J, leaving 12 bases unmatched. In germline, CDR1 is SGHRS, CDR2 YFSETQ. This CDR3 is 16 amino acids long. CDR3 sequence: CASSPGVGGGADTQYF. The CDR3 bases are TGCGCCAGCAGCCCAGGAGTGGGCGGGGGGGCGGATACGCAGTATTTT.

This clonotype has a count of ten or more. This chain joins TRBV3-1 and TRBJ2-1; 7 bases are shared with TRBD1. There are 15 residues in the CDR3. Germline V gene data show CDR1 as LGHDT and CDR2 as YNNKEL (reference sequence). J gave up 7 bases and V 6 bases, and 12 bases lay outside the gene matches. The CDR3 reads CASSPTGVAGNEQFF. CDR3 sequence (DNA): TGTGCCAGCAGTCCCACAGGGGTCGCCGGGAATGAGCAGTTCTTC.

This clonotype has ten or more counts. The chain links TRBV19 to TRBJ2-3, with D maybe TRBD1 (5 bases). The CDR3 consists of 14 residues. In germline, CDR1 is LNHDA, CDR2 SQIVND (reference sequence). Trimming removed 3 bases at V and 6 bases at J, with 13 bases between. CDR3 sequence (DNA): TGTGCCAGTAGTATGGGGCTAAGATTCGATACGCAGTATTTT. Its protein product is CASSMGLRFDTQYF.

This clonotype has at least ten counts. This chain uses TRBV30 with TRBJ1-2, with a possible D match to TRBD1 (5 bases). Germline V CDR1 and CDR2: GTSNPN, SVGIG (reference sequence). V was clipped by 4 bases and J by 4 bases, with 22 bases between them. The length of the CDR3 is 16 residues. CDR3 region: CAWKGPPTAPTYGYTF. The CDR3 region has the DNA TGTGCCTGGAAGGGGCCCCCGACAGCACCCACCTATGGCTACACCTTC.

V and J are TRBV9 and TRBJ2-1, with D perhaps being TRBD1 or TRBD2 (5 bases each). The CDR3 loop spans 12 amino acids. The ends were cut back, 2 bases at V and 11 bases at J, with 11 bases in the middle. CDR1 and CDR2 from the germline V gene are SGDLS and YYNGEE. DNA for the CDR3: TGTGCCAGCAGCGTGAAAGGGGACCAGCAGTTCTTC. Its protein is CASSVKGDQQFF.

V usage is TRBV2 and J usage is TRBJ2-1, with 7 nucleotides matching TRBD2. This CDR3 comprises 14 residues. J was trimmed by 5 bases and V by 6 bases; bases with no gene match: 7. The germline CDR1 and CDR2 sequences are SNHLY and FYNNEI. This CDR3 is CASRGGLIDNEQFF. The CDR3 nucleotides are TGTGCCAGCAGGGGAGGGCTTATCGACAATGAGCAGTTCTTC.

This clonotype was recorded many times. The DNA for the CDR3 is TGCAGCGTTGAACTCGGGACAGGGGATAGTGGGGAGCTGTTTTTT. Amino acid sequence: CSVELGTGDSGELFF. The rearrangement joins TRBV29-1 to TRBJ2-2, with TRBD1 matching over 10 bases. Germline CDR1 reads SQVTM; CDR2 reads ANQGSEA. J lost 8 bases, V lost 2 bases, and 8 bases had no gene match. The CDR3 length is 15 residues.

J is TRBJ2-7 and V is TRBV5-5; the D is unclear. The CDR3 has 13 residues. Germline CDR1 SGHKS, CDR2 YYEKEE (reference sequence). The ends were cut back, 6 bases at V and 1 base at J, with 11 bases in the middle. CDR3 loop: CASTEDMSYEQYF. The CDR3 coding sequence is TGTGCCAGCACCGAAGACATGTCCTACGAGCAGTACTTC.

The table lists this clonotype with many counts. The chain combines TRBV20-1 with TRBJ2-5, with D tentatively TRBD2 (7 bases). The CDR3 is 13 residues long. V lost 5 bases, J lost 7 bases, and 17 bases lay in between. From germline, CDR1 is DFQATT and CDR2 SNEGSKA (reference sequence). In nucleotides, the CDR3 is TGCAGTGCTGGACGGGGGGCCCGGGGGACCCAGTACTTC. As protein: CSAGRGARGTQYF.

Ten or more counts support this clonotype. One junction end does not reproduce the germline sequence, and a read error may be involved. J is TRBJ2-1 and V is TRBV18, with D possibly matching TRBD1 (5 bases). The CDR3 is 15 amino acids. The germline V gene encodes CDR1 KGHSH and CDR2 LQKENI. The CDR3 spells CASSPQATSYNEQFF. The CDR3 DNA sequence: TGTGCCAGCTCCCCACAGGCGACTTCTTACAATGAGCAGTTCTTC.

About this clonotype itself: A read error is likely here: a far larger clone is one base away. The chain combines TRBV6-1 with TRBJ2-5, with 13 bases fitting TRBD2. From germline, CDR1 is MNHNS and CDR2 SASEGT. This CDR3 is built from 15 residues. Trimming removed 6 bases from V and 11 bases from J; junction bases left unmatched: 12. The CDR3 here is CASSARTSGGNEQYF. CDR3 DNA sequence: TGTGCCAGCAGCGCTAGGACTAGCGGGGGCAATGAGCAGTACTTC.

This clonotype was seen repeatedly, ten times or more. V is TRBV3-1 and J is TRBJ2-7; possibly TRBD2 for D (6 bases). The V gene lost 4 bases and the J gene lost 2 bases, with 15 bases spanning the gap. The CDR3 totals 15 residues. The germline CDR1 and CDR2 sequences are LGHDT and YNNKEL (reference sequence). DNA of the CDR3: TGTGCCAGCAGCCCGGCGGGGTCGGGGGCCTACGAGCAGTACTTC. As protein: CASSPAGSGAYEQYF.

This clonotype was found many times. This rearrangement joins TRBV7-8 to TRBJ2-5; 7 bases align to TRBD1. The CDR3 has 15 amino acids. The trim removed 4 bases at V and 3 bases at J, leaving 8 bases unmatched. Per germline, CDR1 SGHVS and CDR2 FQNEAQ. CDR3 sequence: CASSSLNRGKETQYF. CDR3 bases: TGTGCCAGCAGCTCCCTAAACAGGGGAAAAGAGACCCAGTACTTC.

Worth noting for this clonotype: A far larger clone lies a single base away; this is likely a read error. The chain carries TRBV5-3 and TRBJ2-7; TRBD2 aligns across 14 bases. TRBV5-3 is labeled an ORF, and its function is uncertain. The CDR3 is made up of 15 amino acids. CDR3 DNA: TGTGCCAGCAGCTTGGGACTAGCGGGGGCCTACGAGCAGAACTTC. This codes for CASSLGLAGAYEQNF.

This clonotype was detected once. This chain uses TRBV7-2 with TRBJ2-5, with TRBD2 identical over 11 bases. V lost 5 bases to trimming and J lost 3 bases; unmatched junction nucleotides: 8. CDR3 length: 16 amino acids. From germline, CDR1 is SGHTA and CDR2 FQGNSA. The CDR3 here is CASSAPGLAVKETQYF. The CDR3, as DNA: TGTGCCAGCAGCGCCCCGGGACTAGCGGTAAAAGAGACCCAGTACTTC.

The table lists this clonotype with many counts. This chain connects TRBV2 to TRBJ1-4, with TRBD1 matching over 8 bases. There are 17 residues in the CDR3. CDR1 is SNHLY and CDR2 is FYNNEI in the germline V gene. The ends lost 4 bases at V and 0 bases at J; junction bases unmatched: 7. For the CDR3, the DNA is TGTGCCAGCAGTGCCGGACAGGGAAATCCAACTAATGAAAAACTGTTTTTT. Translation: CASSAGQGNPTNEKLFF.

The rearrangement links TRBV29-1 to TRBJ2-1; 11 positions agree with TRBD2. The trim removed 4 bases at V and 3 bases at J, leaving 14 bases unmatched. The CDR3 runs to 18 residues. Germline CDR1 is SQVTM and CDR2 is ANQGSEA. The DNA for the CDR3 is TGCAGCGTTGCGGGGTTTCGTAGCGGGGGGGCTAACTACAATGAGCAGTTCTTC. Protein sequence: CSVAGFRSGGANYNEQFF.